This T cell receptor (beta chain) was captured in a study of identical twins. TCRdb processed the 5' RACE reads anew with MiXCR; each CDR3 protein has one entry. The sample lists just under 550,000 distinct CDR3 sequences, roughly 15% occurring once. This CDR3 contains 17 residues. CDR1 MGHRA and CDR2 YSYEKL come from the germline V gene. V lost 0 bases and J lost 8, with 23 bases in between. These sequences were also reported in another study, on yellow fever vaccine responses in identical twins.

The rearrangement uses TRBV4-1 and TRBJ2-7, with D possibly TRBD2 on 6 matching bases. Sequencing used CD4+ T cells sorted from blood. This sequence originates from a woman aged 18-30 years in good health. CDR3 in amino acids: CASSQDPTRDSYRKQYF. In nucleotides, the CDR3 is TGCGCCAGCAGCCAAGACCCCACCCGGGACTCGTATCGTAAGCAGTACTTC.